The sequence of this T cell receptor beta chain was determined in a study of blood T cell repertoires in COVID-19. Study background: The samples span acute and convalescent COVID-19 from the United States, Italy and Spain. Nucleic acid was either cDNA or gDNA, and it came from T cells, B-cell-depleted T cells, or PBMCs.

Per the study methods: Reference gene primer amplification gave estimated nucleated cell counts. TCRdb keeps only in-frame clones here, not all; method: immunoSEQ multiplex PCR. From that table come the V and J calls and clone size; the DNA was used to work out D and trimming. The profile shows roughly 250,000 clones, around four fifths of them singletons. Trimming pared 4 bases from V and 4 bases from J, leaving 13 bases between. The CDR3 is 15 residues long. Germline assignment: CDR1 SGHVS and CDR2 FNYEAQ. The sequence was collected from a woman aged 60-75 years with active or convalescent COVID-19. The source material was peripheral blood. This chain uses TRBV7-6 with TRBJ1-4, with D maybe TRBD1 (5 bases). Here the CDR3 reads CASSYNGGFNEKLFF. CDR3 DNA sequence: TGTGCCAGCAGCTATAACGGGGGTTTTAATGAAAAACTGTTTTTT.